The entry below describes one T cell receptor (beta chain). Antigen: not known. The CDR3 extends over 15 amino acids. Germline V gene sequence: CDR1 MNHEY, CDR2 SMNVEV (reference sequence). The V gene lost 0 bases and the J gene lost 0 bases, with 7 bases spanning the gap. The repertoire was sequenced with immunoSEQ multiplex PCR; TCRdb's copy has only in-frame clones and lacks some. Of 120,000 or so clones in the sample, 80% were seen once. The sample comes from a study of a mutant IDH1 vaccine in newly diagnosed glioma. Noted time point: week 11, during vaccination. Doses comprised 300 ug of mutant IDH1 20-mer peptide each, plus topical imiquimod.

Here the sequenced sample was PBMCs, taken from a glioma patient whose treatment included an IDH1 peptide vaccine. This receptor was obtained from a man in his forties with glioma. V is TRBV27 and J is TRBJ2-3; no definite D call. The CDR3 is CASSLSAKSTDTQYF. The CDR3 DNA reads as TGTGCCAGCAGTTTATCGGCGAAGAGCACAGATACGCAGTATTTT.